The 20 T cell receptor beta chains below all came from one sample that was sequenced in a study of early T cells in non-severe SARS-CoV-2 infection. TCRdb independently ran MiXCR on the 5' RACE reads; one entry per CDR3 protein. The sample consists of around 55,000 distinct CDR3 sequences, about an eighth of them appearing once. What was sequenced was whole blood. The source of these receptors is an adult who was a healthcare worker with PCR-confirmed SARS-CoV-2 infection or an uninfected control (not recorded which).

This clonotype was seen many times. The CDR3 is CASSEAGLAGSTGELFF. The CDR3, as DNA: TGTGCCAGCAGTGAAGCGGGTCTAGCGGGATCCACCGGGGAGCTGTTTTTT. The chain recombines TRBV6-1 with TRBJ2-2, with TRBD2 matching 9 bases. Germline loops: CDR1 MNHNS, CDR2 SASEGT. V lost 0 bases to trimming and J lost 4 bases; unmatched junction nucleotides: 6. CDR3 size: 17 residues.

This clonotype was observed many times. This rearrangement joins TRBV3-1 to TRBJ2-2; tentatively, D is TRBD2 (5 bases). Trimming took 6 bases from V and 4 from J, leaving 18 bases between them. There are 16 residues in the CDR3. Germline V gives CDR1 LGHDT, CDR2 YNNKEL (reference sequence). The CDR3 protein is CASRSFGTSGTGELFF. In DNA form, the CDR3 reads TGTGCCAGCAGAAGTTTTGGTACTAGTGGCACCGGGGAGCTGTTTTTT.

This clonotype has a count of ten or more. The chain has TRBV21-1 and TRBJ1-3; TRBD1, the D gene given by the table, was not confirmed from the DNA. TRBV21-1 is a listed pseudogene. This CDR3 is 16 amino acids long. The CDR3 nucleotides read TGTGCCAGCAGCAATGACCGACCAGGGGAAGGAAACACCATATATTTT. Its protein is CASSNDRPGEGNTIYF.

This clonotype turned up a few times. The rearrangement uses TRBV29-1 and TRBJ1-2; tentatively, D is TRBD1 (6 bases). Trimming took 3 bases from V and 4 from J, leaving 9 bases between them. From germline, CDR1 is SQVTM and CDR2 ANQGSEA. The CDR3 loop spans 12 amino acids. Written as DNA, the CDR3 is TGCAGCGTTGAGAGGGGGAGCTATGGCTACACCTTC. Its protein is CSVERGSYGYTF. Using reference TRBV29-1 and TRBJ1-2 for the parts outside the CDR3, the full variable domain is SAVISQKPSRDICQRGTSLTIQCQVDSQVTMMFWYRQQPGQSLTLIATANQGSEATYESGFVIDKFPISRPNLTFSTLTVSNMSPEDSSIYLCSVERGSYGYTFGSGTRLTVV.

A single count supports this clonotype. This chain joins TRBV2 and TRBJ2-1; 11 nucleotides line up with TRBD1. Germline lookup yields CDR1 SNHLY and CDR2 FYNNEI. The CDR3 runs to 15 residues. V was clipped by 6 bases and J by 8 bases; unmatched bases: 9. The CDR3 loop is CASSLRDRGIDEQFF. In DNA, the CDR3 is TGTGCCAGCAGCCTCCGGGACAGGGGGATCGATGAGCAGTTCTTC.

This rearrangement joins TRBV30 to TRBJ2-7; no definite D call. CDR1 and CDR2 (germline): GTSNPN, SVGIG (reference sequence). The CDR3 runs to 13 residues. V gave up 1 base and J gave up 2 bases, with 9 bases separating them. CDR3 nucleotide sequence: TGTGCCTGGAGTGGCACGGTGGCCTACGAGCAGTACTTC. Its protein is CAWSGTVAYEQYF.

CDR3 region: CASSAGGALNTEAFF. The CDR3 region has the DNA TGTGCCAGCAGTGCGGGAGGGGCCCTGAACACTGAAGCTTTCTTT. This sequence joins TRBV6-6 and TRBJ1-1, with D maybe TRBD1 (5 bases). From germline, CDR1 is MNHNY and CDR2 SVGAGI (reference sequence). The CDR3 has 15 amino acids. Trimming shortened V by 5 bases and J by 0 bases, and 13 bases separated the two germline ends.

The rearrangement uses TRBV19 and TRBJ2-4; D is unclear. Germline V gene sequence: CDR1 LNHDA, CDR2 SQIVND (reference sequence). V was trimmed by 8 bases and J by 6 bases, leaving 14 bases between them. The CDR3 is 13 amino acids. CDR3 DNA: TGTGCCAGTTGTGGGGAATACCCAAACATTCAGTACTTC. It encodes CASCGEYPNIQYF.

Only a few counts were recorded for this clonotype. This chain uses TRBV29-1 with TRBJ2-6, with D possibly TRBD2 on 6 matching bases. The V gene lost 6 bases and the J gene lost 0 bases, with 12 bases spanning the gap. The germline V gene has CDR1 SQVTM and CDR2 ANQGSEA. This CDR3 region has 15 residues. The DNA for the CDR3 is TGCAGCGTAGGGACTTACCTCTCTGGGGCCAACGTCCTGACTTTC. It yields the protein CSVGTYLSGANVLTF. Drawing the rest from reference TRBV29-1 and TRBJ2-6, the complete variable domain is SAVISQKPSRDICQRGTSLTIQCQVDSQVTMMFWYRQQPGQSLTLIATANQGSEATYESGFVIDKFPISRPNLTFSTLTVSNMSPEDSSIYLCSVGTYLSGANVLTFGAGSRLTVL.

For the CDR3, the DNA is TGTGCCACCAGCAGAGAAGGGGGCGGTTCACCCCTCCACTTT. Encoded protein: CATSREGGGSPLHF. This chain joins TRBV15 and TRBJ1-6, with 7 bases aligning to TRBD1. J was trimmed by 9 bases and V by 0 bases; bases with no gene match: 2. The V gene's germline CDR1 is LNHNV and CDR2 YYDKDF (reference sequence). This CDR3 spans 14 amino acids.

This clonotype has only a few counts. V is TRBV23-1 and J is TRBJ2-7, with TRBD1 as a possible D gene (5 bases). TRBV23-1 is recorded as an ORF, its role being uncertain. V lost 4 bases, J lost 3 bases, and 22 bases lay in between. The CDR3 has 17 amino acids. As DNA, the CDR3 is TGCGCCAGCAGTCGGGGCAGGCATTGTCTCATTTTCTACGAGCAGTACTTC. Residues: CASSRGRHCLIFYEQYF.

This clonotype was counted a few times. The chain has TRBV7-9 and TRBJ2-5; 10 nucleotides line up with TRBD2. The length of the CDR3 is 15 residues. In germline, CDR1 is SEHNR, CDR2 FQNEAQ (reference sequence). V shed 7 bases, J shed 3 bases, and the junction held 8 bases outside the gene matches. The CDR3 nucleotides read TGTGCCAGCATCCAGAGGAGCGGGAGGGAAGAGACCCAGTACTTC. It encodes CASIQRSGREETQYF.

J is TRBJ1-2 and V is TRBV20-1, with D perhaps matching TRBD1 (6 bases). There are 15 residues in the CDR3. The V gene lost 5 bases and the J gene lost 4 bases, with 20 bases spanning the gap. Germline V gene lookup returns CDR1 DFQATT and CDR2 SNEGSKA (reference sequence). The CDR3 region has the DNA TGCAGTGCTGGCGCCGGGAGGGGGGAGGTCTATGGCTACACCTTC. It is translated as CSAGAGRGEVYGYTF.

The rearrangement links TRBV5-1 to TRBJ2-4; 10 nucleotides match TRBD1. CDR3 length: 16 amino acids. Per germline, CDR1 SGHRS and CDR2 YFSETQ. V lost 2 bases, J lost 5 bases, and 7 bases stayed unmatched. The CDR3: CASSLMTGGHENIQYF. CDR3 DNA sequence: TGCGCCAGCAGCTTAATGACAGGGGGCCACGAAAACATTCAGTACTTC.

CDR3 residues: CASSSQQGIQYF. Here the CDR3 DNA reads TGTGCCAGCAGCTCGCAACAGGGCATTCAGTACTTC. The rearrangement uses TRBV7-9 and TRBJ2-4; tentatively, D is TRBD1 (6 bases). The CDR3 is 12 residues long. Trimming took 4 bases from V and 9 from J, leaving 10 bases between them. From germline, CDR1 is SEHNR and CDR2 FQNEAQ (reference sequence).

This clonotype occurred a few times. V usage is TRBV6-1 and J usage is TRBJ2-3; TRBD2 matches 8 bases. The V gene end was trimmed by 10 bases and the J gene end by 9 bases; junction bases not matched to a gene: 15. Germline CDR1 and CDR2: MNHNS and SASEGT. CDR3 length: 14 residues. The CDR3 sequence: CATLLGTRSFTQYF. CDR3 bases: TGTGCCACCCTGCTGGGGACTAGGAGTTTCACGCAGTATTTT.

In this sample, this clonotype turned up once. V gene TRBV4-1 combines with J gene TRBJ2-5; TRBD2 matches at 15 bases. This CDR3 has 17 amino acids. Per germline, CDR1 MGHRA and CDR2 YSYEKL. V was pared by 0 bases and J by 5 bases, with 4 bases of the junction left unmatched. The CDR3 loop is CASSQEGLAGGGETQYF. DNA of the CDR3: TGCGCCAGCAGCCAAGAGGGACTAGCGGGAGGAGGCGAGACCCAGTACTTC.

This clonotype was recorded a few times. The genes are TRBV20-1 and TRBJ2-1; maybe TRBD1 (6 bases). This CDR3 has 15 residues. Per the germline V gene, CDR1 is DFQATT and CDR2 is SNEGSKA (reference sequence). With 0 bases removed from V and 6 bases from J, the gap between germline ends came to 15 bases. CDR3 residues: CSARDPRGRGNEQFF. The CDR3 DNA reads TGCAGTGCTAGAGATCCGAGAGGCAGGGGCAATGAGCAGTTCTTC.

The rearrangement joins TRBV28 to TRBJ1-6; D gene uncertain. The V end was cut by 11 bases, the J end by 9 bases, with 20 bases between. Germline assignment: CDR1 MDHEN and CDR2 SYDVKM. This CDR3 is built from 14 residues. Here the CDR3 reads CAFAEHRNGSPLHF. For the CDR3, the DNA is TGTGCCTTCGCCGAGCATCGTAACGGTTCACCCCTCCACTTT.

The chain joins TRBV7-2 to TRBJ2-1; D call uncertain. In germline, CDR1 is SGHTA, CDR2 FQGNSA. V was trimmed by 5 bases and J by 8 bases, leaving 10 bases between them. The CDR3 totals 12 residues. The CDR3 region has the DNA TGTGCCAGCAGCCCTGACCCCCATGAGCAGTTCTTC. Translation gives CASSPDPHEQFF.